This passage covers 20 T cell receptor beta chains from one sample sequenced in a study of OX40 agonist ivuxolimab in advanced cancers. Only in-frame clones appear in the TCRdb table, and some are missing; sequencing was by immunoSEQ multiplex PCR. The table lists over 60,000 clones, roughly four fifths of them singletons, with 5.5% to 8.5% in the top ten. Source: CD4+ or CD8+ T cells sorted from blood, taken in a trial of the OX40 agonist ivuxolimab. These receptors were taken from an adult with an advanced solid tumor such as melanoma, head and neck, liver or kidney cancer.

Notes on this clone: Its ends do not fully match the called genes, so a read error is possible. The rearrangement joins TRBV19 to TRBJ2-3; D not resolved. The CDR3 spans 13 residues. CDR1 and CDR2 from the germline V gene are LNHDA and SQIVND (reference sequence). The CDR3 is CVTAPTSTDTQYF. Written as DNA, the CDR3 is TGCGTTACAGCCCCGACTAGCACAGATACGCAGTATTTT.

This chain links TRBV9 with TRBJ2-4; 8 bases agree with TRBD2. The J segment lost 4 bases and the V segment lost 0 bases, leaving 3 bases of the junction unmatched. Germline values: CDR1 SGDLS, CDR2 YYNGEE. The CDR3 has 15 residues. The CDR3 DNA is TGTGCCAGCAGCGTAGGTACTAGCGGAAAAAACATTCAGTACTTC. Translation: CASSVGTSGKNIQYF.

This rearrangement joins TRBV29-1 to TRBJ2-4, with no clear D. Germline assignment: CDR1 SQVTM and CDR2 ANQGSEA. Between the trimmed V and J ends, which lost 2 bases and 6 bases, there was a span of 11 bases. The CDR3 contains 13 residues. DNA for the CDR3: TGCAGCGTTGAATATCAGGCTAGAAACATTCAGTACTTC. This sequence encodes CSVEYQARNIQYF.

This chain uses TRBV27 with TRBJ1-1, with D tentatively TRBD1 (5 bases). The CDR3 sequence is 19 residues long. Trimming cost V 4 bases and J 0 bases, with 24 bases left between them. CDR1 MNHEY and CDR2 SMNVEV come from the germline V gene (reference sequence). This CDR3 is CASSSLSPKEVGLNTEAFF. The CDR3, as DNA: TGTGCCAGCAGTTCTTTAAGCCCCAAGGAGGTGGGACTGAACACTGAAGCTTTCTTT.

V is TRBV6-5 and J is TRBJ1-2; TRBD1 matches 8 bases. The trim removed 6 bases at V and 7 bases at J, leaving 10 bases unmatched. The length of the CDR3 is 14 residues. The germline V gene has CDR1 MNHEY and CDR2 SVGAGI. Here the CDR3 reads CASRADRDRFGYTF. The CDR3 DNA reads TGTGCCAGCAGAGCGGACAGGGATCGTTTTGGCTACACCTTC.

The genes are TRBV19 and TRBJ2-7, with D unresolved. This CDR3 comprises 14 residues. CDR1 and CDR2 (germline): LNHDA, SQIVND (reference sequence). Trimming stripped 3 bases from V and 2 bases from J, with 11 bases between. For the CDR3, the DNA is TGTGCCAGTAGTATCACCCCTGGGACCTACGAGCAGTACTTC. Its protein is CASSITPGTYEQYF.

The chain employs TRBV5-4 and TRBJ1-1; D is unresolved. CDR3 length: 17 amino acids. Trimming stripped 1 base from V and 0 bases from J, with 16 bases between. Germline loops: CDR1 SGHNT, CDR2 YYREEE (reference sequence). The CDR3 is CASSLYWSGGMNTEAFF. CDR3 DNA: TGTGCCAGCAGCTTGTATTGGTCGGGAGGCATGAACACTGAAGCTTTCTTT.

In its sample, this clone was seen once. The rearrangement uses TRBV9 and TRBJ2-2; D is perhaps TRBD1 (6 bases). With 4 bases removed from V and 8 bases from J, the gap between germline ends came to 15 bases. There are 14 residues in the CDR3. Germline V gene data show CDR1 as SGDLS and CDR2 as YYNGEE. This CDR3 is CASSPQIRGGELFF. CDR3 in DNA: TGTGCCAGCAGCCCACAAATCAGGGGTGGGGAGCTGTTTTTT. The whole variable domain, remainder taken from reference TRBV9 and TRBJ2-2, is DSGVTQTPKHLITATGQRVTLRCSPRSGDLSVYWYQQSLDQGLQFLIQYYNGEERAKGNILERFSAQQFPDLHSELNLSSLELGDSALYFCASSPQIRGGELFFGEGSRLTVL.

This chain joins TRBV6-6 and TRBJ1-1, with D possibly TRBD1 on 6 matching bases. Germline CDR1 and CDR2: MNHNY and SVGAGI (reference sequence). The CDR3 contains 15 residues. V was pared by 5 bases and J by 1 base, with 14 bases between. CDR3 sequence reads: CASSPQTGGNTEAFF. Here the CDR3 DNA reads TGTGCCAGCAGTCCTCAGACAGGAGGGAACACTGAAGCTTTCTTT.

The chain joins TRBV7-2 to TRBJ2-7; the D is unclear. CDR1 and CDR2 from the germline V gene are SGHTA and FQGNSA. V shed 3 bases and J shed 6 bases, with 12 bases lying between them. This CDR3 spans 13 amino acids. CDR3 sequence reads: CASSLSLETEQYF. The CDR3 DNA reads TGTGCCAGCAGCTTGTCTCTCGAAACCGAGCAGTACTTC.

There are a few counts of this clone. The chain links TRBV28 to TRBJ1-2, with unresolved D. The CDR3 is made up of 12 amino acids. V dropped 6 bases and J dropped 4 bases, with 9 bases sitting between them. CDR1 and CDR2 (germline): MDHEN, SYDVKM. CDR3 residues: CASSARSYGYTF. The CDR3 nucleotides are TGTGCCAGCAGCGCTAGGTCCTATGGCTACACCTTC.

The V gene is TRBV27, the J gene TRBJ2-3, with D hard to call. The CDR3 consists of 13 residues. The germline V and J ends were trimmed by 6 bases and 2 bases, with 9 bases remaining between them. Per the germline V gene, CDR1 is MNHEY and CDR2 is SMNVEV (reference sequence). CDR3 bases: TGTGCCAGCAGCTCTCGAATCACAGATACGCAGTATTTT. This encodes CASSSRITDTQYF.

This clone was seen just once. The rearrangement joins TRBV7-3 to TRBJ2-2; D remains unclear. V was clipped by 5 bases and J by 2 bases, with 21 bases between them. This CDR3 comprises 18 residues. Germline V gene sequence: CDR1 SGHTA, CDR2 FQGTGA. CDR3 region: CASSPQSPSMVNTGELFF. The DNA of the CDR3 is TGTGCCAGCAGCCCTCAATCCCCTTCCATGGTCAACACCGGGGAGCTGTTTTTT.

This chain uses TRBV6-1 with TRBJ2-7; D is unclear. CDR1 and CDR2 from the germline V gene are MNHNS and SASEGT. The CDR3 loop spans 12 amino acids. Deletions cut 2 bases from V and 4 bases from J, with 6 bases between. CDR3 DNA: TGTGCCAGCAGTGAATATGGGTACGAGCAGTACGTC. Protein product: CASSEYGYEQYV.

The chain joins TRBV4-3 to TRBJ2-2, with a weak D call TRBD2 (6 bases). V was trimmed by 0 bases and J by 3 bases, leaving 20 bases between them. The germline V gene encodes CDR1 LGHNA and CDR2 YSLEER. This CDR3 is 19 amino acids long. In DNA form, the CDR3 reads TGCGCCAGCAGCCAAGAGCCGGGGAGACTAGACGGGGACACCGGGGAGCTGTTTTTT. This codes for CASSQEPGRLDGDTGELFF.

The chain employs TRBV2 and TRBJ2-6; D ambiguous. Trimming left V 5 bases short and J 0 bases short, with 11 bases between. The CDR3 has 16 amino acids. Germline assignment: CDR1 SNHLY and CDR2 FYNNEI. CDR3 sequence: CASSPSQSSGANVLTF. CDR3 nucleotides: TGTGCCAGCAGTCCCAGTCAGAGCTCTGGGGCCAACGTCCTGACTTTC.

The chain links TRBV30 to TRBJ1-2; D remains unclear. CDR1 GTSNPN and CDR2 SVGIG come from the germline V gene (reference sequence). The CDR3 loop spans 17 amino acids. V lost 0 bases and J 0 bases, leaving 17 bases between the germline ends. CDR3 loop: CAWSVLGDGPSNYGYTF. The CDR3 coding sequence is TGTGCCTGGAGTGTTTTGGGAGACGGACCTTCTAACTATGGCTACACCTTC.

The rearrangement links TRBV28 to TRBJ2-5, with D hard to call. The V and J ends lost 7 bases and 5 bases respectively, with 14 bases between them. CDR1 is MDHEN, CDR2 SYDVKM, per germline. This CDR3 is 13 amino acids long. CDR3 loop: CASTSPPWETQYF. In DNA, the CDR3 is TGTGCCAGCACCTCCCCACCTTGGGAGACCCAGTACTTC.

The J gene is TRBJ2-3, the V gene TRBV7-2; 7 nucleotides align to TRBD1. Germline CDR1 reads SGHTA; CDR2 reads FQGNSA. The CDR3 contains 14 residues. J was trimmed by 3 bases and V by 2 bases; bases with no gene match: 2. The chain's CDR3 is CASSLNRGTDTQYF. The DNA of the CDR3 is TGTGCCAGCAGCTTAAACAGGGGAACAGATACGCAGTATTTT.

By proportion, this clone is medium-sized (0.01 to 0.1%). The chain has TRBV6-5 and TRBJ1-2; 7 nucleotides agree with TRBD1. This CDR3 has 14 residues. The germline CDR1 and CDR2 sequences are MNHEY and SVGAGI. V was clipped by 6 bases and J by 4 bases; unmatched bases: 8. As DNA, the CDR3 is TGTGCCAGCAGACGACAGGGCGGGGGCTATGGCTACACCTTC. Residues: CASRRQGGGYGYTF.